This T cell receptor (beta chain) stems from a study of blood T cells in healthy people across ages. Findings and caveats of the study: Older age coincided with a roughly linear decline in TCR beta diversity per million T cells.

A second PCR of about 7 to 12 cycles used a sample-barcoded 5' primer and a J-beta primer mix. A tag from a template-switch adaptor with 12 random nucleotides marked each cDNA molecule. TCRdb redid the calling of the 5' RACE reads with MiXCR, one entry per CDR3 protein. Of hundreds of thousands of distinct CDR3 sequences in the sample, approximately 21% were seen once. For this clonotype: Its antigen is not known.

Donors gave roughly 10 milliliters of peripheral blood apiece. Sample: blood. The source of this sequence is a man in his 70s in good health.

As DNA, the CDR3 is TGTGCCAGCAGGCATGGGGACCGCGCATGGGGCTACACCTTC. Protein sequence: CASRHGDRAWGYTF. The V gene is TRBV12-3 or TRBV12-4, the J gene TRBJ1-2; the D gene is possibly TRBD1 (5 bases). The ends were cut back, 6 bases at V and 8 bases at J, with 19 bases in the middle. The CDR3 sequence is 14 residues long.